The 10 T cell receptor beta chains given below trace back to one sample, sequenced in a study of T cells after yellow fever vaccination (dated by TCRdb to the late 2010s). The treatment or condition label for this specimen denotes: live attenuated yellow fever vaccine strain. The library was prepared using 5' RACE. Reads for this sample came from an Illumina NovaSeq 6000. Using fastp at Q25 and MiXCR, TCRdb reprocessed the public reads and kept productive beta chains. Each record represents a unique CDR3 protein, reported with the most common genes and DNA among its rows. A total of 350,000 to 450,000 distinct CDR3 sequences appear in this sample, approximately 18% of them only once. 15% to 20% of the sample comes from the top ten. The material was PBMCs, obtained before the yellow fever booster vaccination. The receptor source for this set is a man between 18 and 29 years old who received the YFV17D yellow fever vaccine.

The chain joins TRBV7-9 to TRBJ1-2; perhaps TRBD1 as D (6 bases). Germline V gene sequence: CDR1 SEHNR, CDR2 FQNEAQ (reference sequence). The V end lost 11 bases, the J end lost 5 bases, and 12 bases lay between the germline ends. This CDR3 contains 11 residues. This chain's CDR3 is CASDRMYGYTF. In nucleotides, the CDR3 is TGTGCCTCAGACAGGATGTATGGCTACACCTTC.

The table lists this clonotype with a few counts. This rearrangement joins TRBV7-2 to TRBJ1-1, with D unresolved. The CDR3 length is 16 residues. The V end was cut by 1 base, the J end by 3 bases, with 15 bases between. Germline V gene data show CDR1 as SGHTA and CDR2 as FQGNSA. The CDR3 here is CASSLGPQSGHTEAFF. CDR3 coding DNA: TGTGCCAGCAGCTTAGGGCCCCAGTCGGGCCACACTGAAGCTTTCTTT.

This clonotype showed up just a few times. The J gene is TRBJ1-4, the V gene TRBV4-3; D unresolved. The CDR3 length is 16 residues. Deletions cut 0 bases from V and 8 bases from J, with 16 bases between. Germline CDR1 LGHNA, CDR2 YSLEER. The DNA of the CDR3 is TGCGCCAGCAGCCAAGAGCAGGCGGGAACCAGGGAAAAACTGTTTTTT. This translates into CASSQEQAGTREKLFF.

The J gene is TRBJ1-2, the V gene TRBV18; D call uncertain. The CDR3 is 13 residues long. The germline V and J ends were trimmed by 2 bases and 6 bases, with 10 bases remaining between them. Germline CDR1 reads KGHSH; CDR2 reads LQKENI. CDR3 amino acids: CASSPSQQDGYTF. The CDR3 nucleotides read TGTGCCAGCTCACCAAGTCAGCAGGATGGCTACACCTTC.

A few counts support this clonotype. This chain connects TRBV4-3 to TRBJ2-1, with a possible D match to TRBD1 (6 bases). V lost 0 bases and J 1 base, leaving 7 bases between the germline ends. The CDR3 has 15 residues. Germline V gene data show CDR1 as LGHNA and CDR2 as YSLEER. The CDR3 protein is CASSQDRGSYNEQFF. In nucleotides, the CDR3 is TGCGCCAGCAGCCAAGATAGGGGGTCCTACAATGAGCAGTTCTTC.

In regard to this clonotype: Germline and junction disagree at one end, which may indicate a read error. The CDR3 reads CSSSSRAPNEKLFF. CDR3 coding DNA: TGTTCCAGCAGCAGCAGGGCTCCCAATGAAAAACTGTTTTTT. This chain uses TRBV14 with TRBJ1-4, with D perhaps TRBD1 (5 bases). The CDR3 has 14 residues. Germline V gene lookup returns CDR1 SGHDN and CDR2 FVKESK. Supplemented by reference TRBV14 and TRBJ1-4, the full variable domain reads EAGVTQFPSHSVIEKGQTVTLRCDPISGHDNLYWYRRVMGKEIKFLLHFVKESKQDESGMPNNRFLAERTGGTYSTLKVQPAELEDSGVYFCSSSSRAPNEKLFFGSGTQLSVL.

This clonotype was seen a handful of times. This chain joins TRBV20-1 and TRBJ2-2; no clear D. The CDR3 is 14 residues long. Germline V gives CDR1 DFQATT, CDR2 SNEGSKA (reference sequence). The V and J ends lost 1 base and 8 bases respectively, with 14 bases between them. The CDR3 coding sequence is TGCAGTGCTAGAGCTACGGACCGGGCAGGGGAGCTGTTTTTT. Translated: CSARATDRAGELFF.

This clonotype was detected a few times. The chain combines TRBV6-5 with TRBJ2-5; D ambiguous. There are 15 residues in the CDR3. V gave up 0 bases and J gave up 1 base, with 9 bases separating them. Germline loops: CDR1 MNHEY, CDR2 SVGAGI. The CDR3 sequence: CASSYSAGIQETQYF. The DNA for the CDR3 is TGTGCCAGCAGTTACTCGGCAGGTATCCAAGAGACCCAGTACTTC.

This chain joins TRBV12-3 or TRBV12-4 and TRBJ2-2, with D tentatively TRBD1 or TRBD2 (5 bases each). This CDR3 comprises 14 residues. V was pared by 1 base and J by 4 bases, with 7 bases between. Here the CDR3 reads CASSLGGITGELFF. The DNA for the CDR3 is TGTGCCAGCAGTTTAGGGGGGATCACCGGGGAGCTGTTTTTT.

This clonotype came up a few times. V gene TRBV7-2 combines with J gene TRBJ1-5, with D perhaps matching TRBD1 (5 bases). Trimming pared 5 bases from V and 3 bases from J, leaving 14 bases between. The CDR3 is 15 residues long. From germline, CDR1 is SGHTA and CDR2 FQGNSA. CDR3 residues: CASSPRWGSNQPQHF. CDR3 DNA sequence: TGTGCCAGCAGCCCTCGGTGGGGGTCCAATCAGCCCCAGCATTTT.